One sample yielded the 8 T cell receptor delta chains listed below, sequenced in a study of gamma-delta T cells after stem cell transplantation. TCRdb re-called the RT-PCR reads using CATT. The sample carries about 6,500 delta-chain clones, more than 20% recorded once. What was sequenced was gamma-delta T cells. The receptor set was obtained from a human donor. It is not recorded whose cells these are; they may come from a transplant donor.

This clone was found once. The CDR3 DNA is TGTGCCTGTGACACCGCCTATTCCTTACAGGGGGATAGATCCGATAGGGGAGACGATAAACTCATCTTT. Its protein product is CACDTAYSLQGDRSDRGDDKLIF. The chain is built from TRDV2 and TRDJ1; 8 nucleotides line up with TRDD3. This CDR3 spans 23 amino acids. V gave up 0 bases and J gave up 4 bases; unmatched junction bases: 30. Germline V gene sequence: CDR1 GEAIGNYY, CDR2 EKD.

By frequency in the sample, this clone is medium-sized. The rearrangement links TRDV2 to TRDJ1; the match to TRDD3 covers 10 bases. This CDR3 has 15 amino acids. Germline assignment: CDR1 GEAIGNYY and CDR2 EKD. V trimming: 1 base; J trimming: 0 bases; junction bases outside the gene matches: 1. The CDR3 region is CACDTLGDDTDKLIF. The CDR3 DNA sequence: TGTGCCTGTGACACACTGGGGGATGACACCGATAAACTCATCTTT.

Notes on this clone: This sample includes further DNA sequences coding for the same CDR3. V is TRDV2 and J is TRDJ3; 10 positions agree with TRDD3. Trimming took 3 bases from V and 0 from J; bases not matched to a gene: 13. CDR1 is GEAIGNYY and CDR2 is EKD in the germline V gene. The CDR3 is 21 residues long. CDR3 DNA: TGTGCCTGTGACGCGGTTACTGGGGGATCAAGGGGCTCCTGGGACACCCGACAGATGTTTTTC. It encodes CACDAVTGGSRGSWDTRQMFF.

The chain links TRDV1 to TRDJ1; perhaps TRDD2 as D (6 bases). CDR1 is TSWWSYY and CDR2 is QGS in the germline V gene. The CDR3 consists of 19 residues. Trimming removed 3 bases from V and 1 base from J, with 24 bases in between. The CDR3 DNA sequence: TGTGCTCTTGGGGACCACTGGCCTTCCCCCGGGGCAGGCACCGATAAACTCATCTTT. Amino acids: CALGDHWPSPGAGTDKLIF.

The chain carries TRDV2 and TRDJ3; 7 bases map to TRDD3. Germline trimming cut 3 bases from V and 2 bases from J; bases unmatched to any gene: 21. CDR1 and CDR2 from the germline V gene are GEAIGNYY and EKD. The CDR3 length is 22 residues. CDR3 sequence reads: CACDHLPRTGDSDTWDTRQMFF. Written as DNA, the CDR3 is TGTGCCTGTGACCACCTACCTCGTACTGGGGATTCGGATACCTGGGACACCCGACAGATGTTTTTC.

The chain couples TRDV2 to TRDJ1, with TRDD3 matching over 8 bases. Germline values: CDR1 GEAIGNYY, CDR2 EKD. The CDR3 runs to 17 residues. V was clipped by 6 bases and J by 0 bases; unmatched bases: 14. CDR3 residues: CACSRLGGRSYTDKLIF. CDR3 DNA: TGTGCCTGTAGCCGACTGGGGGGTAGATCTTACACCGATAAACTCATCTTT.

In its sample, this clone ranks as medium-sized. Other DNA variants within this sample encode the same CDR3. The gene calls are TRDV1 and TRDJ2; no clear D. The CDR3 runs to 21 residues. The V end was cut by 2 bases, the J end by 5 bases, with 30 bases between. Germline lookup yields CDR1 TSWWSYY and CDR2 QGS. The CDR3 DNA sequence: TGTGCTCTTGGGGAATTCATTGCGGAACGAGGACTGAAGGAGCCAACAGCACAACTCTTCTTT. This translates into CALGEFIAERGLKEPTAQLFF.

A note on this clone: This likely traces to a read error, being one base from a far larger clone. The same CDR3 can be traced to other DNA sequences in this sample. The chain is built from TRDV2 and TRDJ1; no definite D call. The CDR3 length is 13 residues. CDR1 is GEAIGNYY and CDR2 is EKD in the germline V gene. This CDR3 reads CACDGIHTDKLIF. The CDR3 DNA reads TGTGCCTGTGACGGAATCCACACCGATAAACTCATCTTC.